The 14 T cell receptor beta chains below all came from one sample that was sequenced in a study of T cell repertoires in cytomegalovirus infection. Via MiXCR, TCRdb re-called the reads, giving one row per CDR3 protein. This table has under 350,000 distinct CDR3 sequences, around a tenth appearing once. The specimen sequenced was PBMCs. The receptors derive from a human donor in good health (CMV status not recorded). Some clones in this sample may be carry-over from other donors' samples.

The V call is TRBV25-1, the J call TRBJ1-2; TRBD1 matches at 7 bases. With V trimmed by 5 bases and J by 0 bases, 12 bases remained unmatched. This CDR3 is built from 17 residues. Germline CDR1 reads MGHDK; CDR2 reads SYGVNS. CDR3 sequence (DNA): TGTGCCAGCAGTAACATTTTCCCGGGACAGACTAACTATGGCTACACCTTC. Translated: CASSNIFPGQTNYGYTF.

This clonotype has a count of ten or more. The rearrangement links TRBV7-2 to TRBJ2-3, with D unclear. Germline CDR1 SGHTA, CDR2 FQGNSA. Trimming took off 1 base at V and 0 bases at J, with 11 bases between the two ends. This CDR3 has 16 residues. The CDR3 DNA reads TGTGCCAGCAGCTTAGGGGTGGGGTCTAGCACAGATACGCAGTATTTT. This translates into CASSLGVGSSTDTQYF.

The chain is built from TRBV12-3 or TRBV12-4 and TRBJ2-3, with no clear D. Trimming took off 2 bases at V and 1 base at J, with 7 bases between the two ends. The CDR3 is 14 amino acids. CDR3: CASSLSAGTDTQYF. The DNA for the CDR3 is TGTGCCAGCAGTTTATCGGCCGGCACAGATACGCAGTATTTT.

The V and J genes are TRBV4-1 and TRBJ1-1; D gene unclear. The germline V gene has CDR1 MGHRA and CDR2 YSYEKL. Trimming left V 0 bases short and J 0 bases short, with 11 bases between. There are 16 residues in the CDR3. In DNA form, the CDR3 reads TGCGCCAGCAGCCAAGACCAGTGGGAGGTGAACACTGAAGCTTTCTTT. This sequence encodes CASSQDQWEVNTEAFF.

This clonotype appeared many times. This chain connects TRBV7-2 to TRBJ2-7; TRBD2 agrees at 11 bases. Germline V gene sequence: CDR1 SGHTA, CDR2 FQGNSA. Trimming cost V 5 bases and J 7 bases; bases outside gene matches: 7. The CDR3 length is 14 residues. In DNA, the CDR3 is TGTGCCAGCAGCCCTCAGGCTAGCGGGGGGGAGCAGTACTTC. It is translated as CASSPQASGGEQYF.

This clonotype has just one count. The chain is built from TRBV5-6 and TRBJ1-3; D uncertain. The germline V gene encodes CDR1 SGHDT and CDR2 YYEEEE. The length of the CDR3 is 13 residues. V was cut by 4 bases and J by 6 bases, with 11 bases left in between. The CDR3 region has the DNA TGTGCCAGCAGCGTGCTAGATGCAAACACCATATATTTT. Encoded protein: CASSVLDANTIYF. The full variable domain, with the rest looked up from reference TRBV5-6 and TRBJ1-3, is DAGVTQSPTHLIKTRGQQVTLRCSPKSGHDTVSWYQQALGQGPQFIFQYYEEEERQRGNFPDRFSGHQFPNYSSELNVNALLLGDSALYLCASSVLDANTIYFGEGSWLTVV.

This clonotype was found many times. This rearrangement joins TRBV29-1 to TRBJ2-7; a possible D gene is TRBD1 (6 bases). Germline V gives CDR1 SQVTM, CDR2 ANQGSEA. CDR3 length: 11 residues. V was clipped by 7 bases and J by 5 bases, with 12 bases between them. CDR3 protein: CSGEQGHEQYF. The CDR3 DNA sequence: TGCAGCGGGGAACAGGGCCACGAGCAGTACTTC.

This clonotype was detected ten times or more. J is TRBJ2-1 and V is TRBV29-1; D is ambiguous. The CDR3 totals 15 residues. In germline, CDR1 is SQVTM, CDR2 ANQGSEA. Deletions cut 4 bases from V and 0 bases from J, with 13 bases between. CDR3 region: CSVGLRSSSYNEQFF. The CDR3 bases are TGCAGCGTTGGCTTGCGTTCGAGCTCCTACAATGAGCAGTTCTTC.

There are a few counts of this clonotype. The CDR3 sequence: CASSLGTGPFRKLFF. The CDR3 DNA is TGTGCCAGCAGCTTAGGGACAGGGCCGTTTCGGAAACTGTTTTTT. The chain is built from TRBV7-2 and TRBJ1-4; 8 bases are a match to TRBD1. CDR1 and CDR2 (germline): SGHTA, FQGNSA. The CDR3 is 15 amino acids. V dropped 1 base and J dropped 11; count of bases not matched to a gene: 9.

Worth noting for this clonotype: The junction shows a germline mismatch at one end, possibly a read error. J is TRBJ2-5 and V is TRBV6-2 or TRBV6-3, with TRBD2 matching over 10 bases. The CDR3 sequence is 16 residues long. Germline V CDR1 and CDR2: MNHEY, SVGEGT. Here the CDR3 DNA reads TGTGCCAACAGTTACTCGGCTAGCGGGGGAAAAGAGACCCAGTACTTC. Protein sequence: CANSYSASGGKETQYF.

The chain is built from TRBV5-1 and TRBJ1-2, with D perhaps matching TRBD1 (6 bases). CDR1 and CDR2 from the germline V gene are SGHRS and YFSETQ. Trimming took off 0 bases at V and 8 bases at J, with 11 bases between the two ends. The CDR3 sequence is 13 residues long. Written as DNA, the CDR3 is TGCGCCAGCAGCTTGGACGGGACACGGGGCTACACCTTC. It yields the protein CASSLDGTRGYTF. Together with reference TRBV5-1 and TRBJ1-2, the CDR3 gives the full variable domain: KAGVTQTPRYLIKTRGQQVTLSCSPISGHRSVSWYQQTPGQGLQFLFEYFSETQRNKGNFPGRFSGRQFSNSRSEMNVSTLELGDSALYLCASSLDGTRGYTFGSGTRLTVV.

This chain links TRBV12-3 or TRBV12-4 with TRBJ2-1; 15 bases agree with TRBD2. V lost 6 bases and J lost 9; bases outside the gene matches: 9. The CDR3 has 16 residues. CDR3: CASSRGLAGGPGEQFF. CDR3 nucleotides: TGTGCCAGCAGCCGGGGACTAGCGGGGGGCCCCGGTGAGCAGTTCTTC.

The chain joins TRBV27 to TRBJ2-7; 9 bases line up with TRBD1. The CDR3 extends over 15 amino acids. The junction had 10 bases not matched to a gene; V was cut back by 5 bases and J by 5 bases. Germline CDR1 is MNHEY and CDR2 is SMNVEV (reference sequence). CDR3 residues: CASSPRDRASDEQYF. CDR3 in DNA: TGTGCCAGCAGTCCCCGGGACAGGGCGTCGGACGAGCAGTACTTC.

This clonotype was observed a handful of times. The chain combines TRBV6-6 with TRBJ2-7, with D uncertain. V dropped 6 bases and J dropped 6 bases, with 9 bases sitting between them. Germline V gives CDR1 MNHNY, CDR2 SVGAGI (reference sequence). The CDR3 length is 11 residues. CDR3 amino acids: CASSPVREQYF. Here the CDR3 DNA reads TGTGCCAGCAGCCCAGTTCGCGAGCAGTACTTC.